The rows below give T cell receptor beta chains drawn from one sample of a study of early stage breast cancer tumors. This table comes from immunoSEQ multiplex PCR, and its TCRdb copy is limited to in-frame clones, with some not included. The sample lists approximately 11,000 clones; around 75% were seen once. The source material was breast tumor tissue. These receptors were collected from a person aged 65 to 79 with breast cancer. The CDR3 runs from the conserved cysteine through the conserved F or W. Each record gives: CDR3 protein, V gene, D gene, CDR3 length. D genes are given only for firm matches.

CDR3 protein: CASSIGNSPLHF; V gene: TRBV19; D gene: .; CDR3 length: 12
CDR3 protein: CASSVAGTGGETQYF; V gene: TRBV9; D gene: TRBD2; CDR3 length: 15
CDR3 protein: CASSLVGSGGTEAFF; V gene: TRBV7-2; D gene: .; CDR3 length: 15
CDR3 protein: CASSPRTASSYNEQFF; V gene: TRBV7-8; D gene: .; CDR3 length: 16
CDR3 protein: CASSLEGRPNSPLHF; V gene: TRBV5-6; D gene: .; CDR3 length: 15
CDR3 protein: CASSPSGGGTEAFF; V gene: TRBV7-3; D gene: .; CDR3 length: 14
CDR3 protein: CASSQGGRGLNQPQHF; V gene: TRBV4-1; D gene: TRBD1; CDR3 length: 16
CDR3 protein: CASSLGQGRIGTEAFF; V gene: TRBV5-4; D gene: .; CDR3 length: 16
CDR3 protein: CASSPGTGVTDTEAFF; V gene: TRBV11-2; D gene: TRBD1; CDR3 length: 16
CDR3 protein: CASSGNGGEAFF; V gene: TRBV10-2; D gene: .; CDR3 length: 12
CDR3 protein: CASRRDRVTGNTIYF; V gene: TRBV28; D gene: TRBD1; CDR3 length: 15